These 29 T cell receptor beta chains came from one sample sequenced in a study of blood T cells in healthy people across ages. The second PCR ran about 6 to 11 cycles with a sample-barcoded 5' primer and J-beta primers. From the 5' RACE reads, TCRdb called clonotypes with MiXCR, one entry per CDR3 protein. The sample shows about 640,000 distinct CDR3 sequences, around three fifths of them seen only once. Material: blood. Every receptor here comes from a man aged 60 to 69 in good health.

The chain couples TRBV20-1 to TRBJ1-1; a possible D gene is TRBD1 (5 bases). The V and J ends lost 3 bases and 6 bases respectively, with 8 bases between them. The CDR3 length is 11 residues. Germline CDR1 and CDR2: DFQATT and SNEGSKA (reference sequence). The CDR3 sequence is CSARGGAEAFF. In nucleotides, the CDR3 is TGCAGTGCTAGGGGGGGGGCTGAAGCTTTCTTT.

The J gene is TRBJ1-2, the V gene TRBV15; D is possibly TRBD1 (5 bases). The ends were cut back, 3 bases at V and 7 bases at J, with 21 bases in the middle. The CDR3 totals 16 residues. Germline V CDR1 and CDR2: LNHNV, YYDKDF (reference sequence). The CDR3 bases are TGTGCCACCAGCAGGGGGCTGGTAGCCTCTTGGGGTGGCTACACCTTC. Translated, it gives CATSRGLVASWGGYTF. Using reference TRBV15 and TRBJ1-2 for the parts outside the CDR3, the full variable domain is DAMVIQNPRYQVTQFGKPVTLSCSQTLNHNVMYWYQQKSSQAPKLLFHYYDKDFNNEADTPDNFQSRRPNTSFCFLDIRSPGLGDTAMYLCATSRGLVASWGGYTFGSGTRLTVV.

The chain joins TRBV3-1 to TRBJ2-7; 12 bases are shared with TRBD2. This CDR3 spans 18 amino acids. CDR1 is LGHDT and CDR2 is YNNKEL in the germline V gene (reference sequence). V gave up 4 bases and J gave up 0 bases; unmatched junction bases: 10. Here the CDR3 DNA reads TGTGCCAGCAGCCGAAGCGCGGGACTAGCGGGTCCCTCCTACGAGCAGTACTTC. This translates into CASSRSAGLAGPSYEQYF.

The genes are TRBV7-2 and TRBJ2-4, with D perhaps matching TRBD1 (6 bases). The tail of the sequence fits TRBJ2-7 better, so the J call may be wrong. Germline CDR1 reads SGHTA; CDR2 reads FQGNSA. The CDR3 totals 13 residues. The CDR3 bases are TGTGCCAGCAGCGCACAGGGCTTCGACGAGCAGTACTTC. Translation: CASSAQGFDEQYF.

The rearrangement uses TRBV27 and TRBJ2-1, with D tentatively TRBD2 (6 bases). V was pared by 5 bases and J by 0 bases, with 11 bases between. Germline V gene sequence: CDR1 MNHEY, CDR2 SMNVEV (reference sequence). The CDR3 covers 15 residues. CDR3 DNA sequence: TGTGCCAGCAGTGGCGGGGCCAGCTCCTACAATGAGCAGTTCTTC. Translating gives CASSGGASSYNEQFF.

The table lists this clonotype with a few counts. The rearrangement links TRBV12-3 or TRBV12-4 to TRBJ2-3; D might be TRBD1 (6 bases). V lost 2 bases, J lost 3 bases, and 12 bases lay in between. The CDR3 extends over 15 amino acids. The CDR3 region is CASSLSAGATDTQYF. The DNA of the CDR3 is TGTGCCAGCAGTTTAAGCGCAGGGGCGACAGATACGCAGTATTTT.

The genes are TRBV20-1 and TRBJ1-5; D unclear. Germline V lookup: CDR1 DFQATT, CDR2 SNEGSKA (reference sequence). This CDR3 is built from 14 residues. Between the trimmed V and J ends, which lost 3 bases and 1 base, there was a span of 10 bases. The CDR3 here is CSASSLVSNQPQHF. The CDR3 DNA is TGCAGTGCTAGCAGTCTCGTGAGCAATCAGCCCCAGCATTTT.

This chain links TRBV2 with TRBJ2-1; D uncertain. The CDR3 is 12 amino acids. CDR1 and CDR2 from the germline V gene are SNHLY and FYNNEI. The V end lost 1 base, the J end lost 10 bases, and 8 bases lay between the germline ends. The CDR3 DNA reads TGTGCCAGCAGTGAAGGGCCCCGGGAGCAGTTCTTC. Translated, it gives CASSEGPREQFF.

V usage is TRBV7-2 and J usage is TRBJ2-5; TRBD2 aligns across 12 bases. The junction had 6 bases not matched to a gene; V was cut back by 5 bases and J by 5 bases. CDR1 is SGHTA, CDR2 FQGNSA, per germline. CDR3 length: 15 amino acids. CDR3 bases: TGTGCCAGCAGCCTGCGGACTAGCGGGGAGGAGACCCAGTACTTC. Amino acids: CASSLRTSGEETQYF.

V gene TRBV20-1 combines with J gene TRBJ2-3, with D uncertain. Trimming removed 0 bases from V and 2 bases from J, with 3 bases in between. The length of the CDR3 is 12 residues. Germline lookup yields CDR1 DFQATT and CDR2 SNEGSKA (reference sequence). The CDR3 DNA sequence: TGCAGTGCTAGAGAGCTCACAGATACGCAGTATTTT. Translating gives CSARELTDTQYF.

This clonotype was picked up one time. The rearrangement uses TRBV9 and TRBJ2-2; no definite D call. V lost 0 bases and J 4 bases, leaving 4 bases between the germline ends. Germline V CDR1 and CDR2: SGDLS, YYNGEE. The CDR3 is 13 residues long. DNA for the CDR3: TGTGCCAGCAGCGTAGTAAGCACCGGGGAGCTGTTTTTT. Translating it yields CASSVVSTGELFF.

This clonotype was found once. The V and J genes are TRBV2 and TRBJ1-2; D ambiguous. This CDR3 has 14 amino acids. Between the trimmed V and J ends, which lost 3 bases and 5 bases, there was a span of 13 bases. The germline CDR1 and CDR2 sequences are SNHLY and FYNNEI. CDR3 in amino acids: CASSEQVEYYGYTF. For the CDR3, the DNA is TGTGCCAGCAGTGAGCAGGTGGAATATTATGGCTACACCTTC. Based on the CDR3 plus reference TRBV2 and TRBJ1-2, the full variable domain is EPEVTQTPSHQVTQMGQEVILRCVPISNHLYFYWYRQILGQKVEFLVSFYNNEISEKSEIFDDQFSVERPDGSNFTLKIRSTKLEDSAMYFCASSEQVEYYGYTFGSGTRLTVV.

This clonotype was detected only a few times. The gene calls are TRBV5-1 and TRBJ2-5; the D gene is possibly TRBD1 (7 bases). The CDR3 covers 15 residues. Germline V CDR1 and CDR2: SGHRS, YFSETQ. V was clipped by 4 bases and J by 1 base, with 14 bases between them. In DNA, the CDR3 is TGCGCCAGCAGCCTACAGGGGAGGAGCCAAGAGACCCAGTACTTC. It encodes CASSLQGRSQETQYF.

In the case of this clonotype: Mismatch with germline at one junction end may stem from a read error. This CDR3 reads CASRQRGATGELFF. The CDR3 region has the DNA TGTGCCAGCCGCCAAAGGGGGGCCACCGGGGAGCTGTTTTTT. The chain links TRBV4-2 to TRBJ2-2; tentatively, D is TRBD1 or TRBD2 (6 bases each). The V gene's germline CDR1 is LGHNA and CDR2 YNFKEQ. CDR3 length equals 14 residues.

The V and J genes are TRBV29-1 and TRBJ2-1; the D is unclear. CDR3 length equals 13 residues. Germline-derived CDR1 and CDR2 are SQVTM and ANQGSEA. V gave up 4 bases and J gave up 4 bases, with 11 bases separating them. As DNA, the CDR3 is TGCAGCGTTGGGGTGGCGAGATACAATGAGCAGTTCTTC. Its translation is CSVGVARYNEQFF.

V gene TRBV27 combines with J gene TRBJ2-3; no clear D gene. The CDR3 totals 14 residues. Germline CDR1 MNHEY, CDR2 SMNVEV (reference sequence). Trimming pared 5 bases from V and 4 bases from J, leaving 13 bases between. This CDR3 reads CASSLGIAADTQYF. The CDR3 DNA is TGTGCCAGCAGTCTAGGGATTGCGGCAGATACGCAGTATTTT.

The rearrangement joins TRBV5-1 to TRBJ1-6, with a weak D call TRBD1 (5 bases). CDR3 length equals 15 residues. Germline CDR1 SGHRS, CDR2 YFSETQ. V lost 0 bases and J 8 bases, leaving 12 bases between the germline ends. The CDR3, as DNA: TGCGCCAGCAGCTTGGATGGGGGACCGTATTCACCCCTCCACTTT. Translation gives CASSLDGGPYSPLHF.

The gene calls are TRBV28 and TRBJ2-7, with 7 bases fitting TRBD2. The J call may be incorrect, as the DNA end agrees better with TRBJ2-5. This CDR3 comprises 15 residues. The V gene's germline CDR1 is MDHEN and CDR2 SYDVKM. The CDR3 DNA reads as TGTGCCACAAGCATTCCGGGGGGACCAAAAGAGACCCAGTACTTC. Its translation: CATSIPGGPKETQYF.

This clonotype was seen repeatedly, ten times or more. This chain connects TRBV3-1 to TRBJ2-1, with TRBD1 identical over 10 bases. After removal of 0 bases from V and 8 bases from J, the junction contained 7 bases not matched to a gene. CDR1 and CDR2 from the germline V gene are LGHDT and YNNKEL (reference sequence). This CDR3 is 16 amino acids long. CDR3 loop: CASSQDGGQGWYEQFF. The CDR3 coding sequence is TGTGCCAGCAGCCAAGATGGGGGACAGGGGTGGTATGAGCAGTTCTTC.

This clonotype was recorded many times. V gene TRBV12-3 or TRBV12-4 combines with J gene TRBJ1-6; 7 bases are a match to TRBD1. The CDR3 is 17 amino acids. The J segment lost 5 bases and the V segment lost 3 bases, leaving 10 bases of the junction unmatched. This CDR3 is CASSFYSAGQDNSPLHF. The CDR3 DNA follows: TGTGCCAGCAGTTTTTACTCCGCTGGACAGGATAATTCACCCCTCCACTTT.

This rearrangement joins TRBV20-1 to TRBJ1-2; D is unclear. V was cut by 0 bases and J by 3 bases, with 11 bases left in between. Germline V gene sequence: CDR1 DFQATT, CDR2 SNEGSKA (reference sequence). The CDR3 length is 14 residues. CDR3 in amino acids: CSARDPLLDYGYTF. The CDR3 DNA follows: TGCAGTGCTAGAGATCCCCTACTTGACTATGGCTACACCTTC.

The J gene is TRBJ2-1, the V gene TRBV5-4, with TRBD2 identical over 8 bases. CDR3 length: 16 residues. Per the germline V gene, CDR1 is SGHNT and CDR2 is YYREEE (reference sequence). The trim removed 1 base at V and 0 bases at J, leaving 3 bases unmatched. The CDR3 loop is CASSLSGGSSYNEQFF. CDR3 DNA sequence: TGTGCCAGCAGCTTGTCGGGGGGGAGCTCCTACAATGAGCAGTTCTTC.

The chain carries TRBV10-3 and TRBJ2-2; D gene unclear. The CDR3 is made up of 14 amino acids. The V end was cut by 0 bases, the J end by 3 bases, with 5 bases between. CDR1 and CDR2 from the germline V gene are ENHRY and SYGVKD. The CDR3 coding sequence is TGTGCCATCAGTGAGTCTCCCTACACCGGGGAGCTGTTTTTT. This gives the protein CAISESPYTGELFF.

The V and J genes are TRBV25-1 and TRBJ2-7; TRBD2 aligns across 7 bases. The J call may be in error: the DNA end matches TRBJ2-5 better. The germline CDR1 and CDR2 sequences are MGHDK and SYGVNS. CDR3 size: 16 residues. CDR3 amino acids: CASSEYGRGDAETQYF. The CDR3 nucleotides are TGTGCCAGCAGTGAATATGGTCGGGGGGACGCGGAGACCCAGTACTTC.

The chain uses TRBV25-1 and TRBJ2-5; 9 bases are shared with TRBD2. J was trimmed by 5 bases and V by 3 bases; bases with no gene match: 7. CDR3 length: 15 residues. Per the germline V gene, CDR1 is MGHDK and CDR2 is SYGVNS. CDR3 loop: CASSEPGLAGETQYF. The CDR3 nucleotides read TGTGCCAGCAGTGAGCCGGGACTAGCTGGGGAGACCCAGTACTTC.

This clonotype was seen a handful of times. CDR3 in amino acids: CASSQDRVGVDEQYF. CDR3 coding DNA: TGTGCCAGCAGCCAAGATAGGGTTGGCGTAGACGAGCAGTACTTC. The J gene is TRBJ2-5, the V gene TRBV4-2; D call uncertain. The DNA end favors TRBJ2-7, so the J call may be wrong. Germline V gene lookup returns CDR1 LGHNA and CDR2 YNFKEQ. The CDR3 is 15 amino acids.

This clonotype was seen more than once but under ten times. CDR3: CASSPVSGNEQFF. The DNA for the CDR3 is TGCGCCAGCAGCCCGGTTAGCGGCAATGAGCAGTTCTTC. This sequence joins TRBV4-1 and TRBJ2-1, with D possibly being TRBD2 (6 bases). Germline V gene lookup returns CDR1 MGHRA and CDR2 YSYEKL. The length of the CDR3 is 13 residues. Trimming removed 4 bases at V and 6 bases at J, with 10 bases between.

The V call is TRBV7-2, the J call TRBJ2-4; maybe TRBD2 (7 bases). V shed 5 bases and J shed 4 bases, with 15 bases lying between them. Germline V gene sequence: CDR1 SGHTA, CDR2 FQGNSA. The CDR3 runs to 15 residues. The CDR3 reads CASSNVGGTKNIQYF. The CDR3 nucleotides are TGTGCCAGCAGCAACGTCGGGGGGACAAAAAACATTCAGTACTTC. Based on the CDR3 plus reference TRBV7-2 and TRBJ2-4, the full variable domain is GAGVSQSPSNKVTEKGKDVELRCDPISGHTALYWYRQSLGQGLEFLIYFQGNSAPDKSGLPSDRFSAERTGGSVSTLTIQRTQQEDSAVYLCASSNVGGTKNIQYFGAGTRLSVL.

The J gene is TRBJ2-1, the V gene TRBV9; possibly TRBD1 for D (5 bases). Trimming took off 0 bases at V and 4 bases at J, with 11 bases between the two ends. Looked up from germline, CDR1 is SGDLS and CDR2 is YYNGEE. The CDR3 consists of 15 residues. The CDR3 loop is CASSVDTGAYNEQFF. For the CDR3, the DNA is TGTGCCAGCAGCGTAGATACAGGAGCTTACAATGAGCAGTTCTTC.